Below, one T cell receptor beta chain is given with its context. Germline V CDR1 and CDR2: MNHEY, SVGAGI. The V gene lost 2 bases and the J gene lost 12 bases, with 11 bases spanning the gap. The CDR3 runs 12 residues. Profiled with immunoSEQ multiplex PCR; TCRdb holds only in-frame clones, not every one. The sample lists under 40,000 clones; 79% were seen once. Single viable CD3+CD4+CD8-CD45RO+ cells were sorted as the memory CD4+ T cells. Donors' CMV status reflects serum IgG against pp150, pp28, p38, p52. The sample originates from a study of memory CD4+ T cells and cytomegalovirus serostatus. The sequence was collected from an adult in good health and CMV-seropositive. The sample was memory CD4+ T cells from blood. J is TRBJ2-1 and V is TRBV6-5; a weak D match, TRBD2 (5 bases). CDR3 bases: TGTGCCAGCAGTTACGAGGGTGGAAGGCAGTTCTTC. This codes for CASSYEGGRQFF.